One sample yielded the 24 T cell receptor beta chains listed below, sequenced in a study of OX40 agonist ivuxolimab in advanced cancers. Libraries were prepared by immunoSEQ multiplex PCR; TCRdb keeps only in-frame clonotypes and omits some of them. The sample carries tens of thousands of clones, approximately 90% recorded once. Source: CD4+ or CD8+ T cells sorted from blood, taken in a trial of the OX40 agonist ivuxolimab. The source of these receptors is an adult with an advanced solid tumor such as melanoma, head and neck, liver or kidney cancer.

CDR3 in DNA: TGCAGTGCTACTATCACCGGGGAGCTGTTTTTT. Its protein product is CSATITGELFF. The gene calls are TRBV20-1 and TRBJ2-2, with D hard to call. V was trimmed by 4 bases and J by 4 bases, leaving 4 bases between them. The germline V gene encodes CDR1 DFQATT and CDR2 SNEGSKA (reference sequence). The CDR3 loop spans 11 amino acids.

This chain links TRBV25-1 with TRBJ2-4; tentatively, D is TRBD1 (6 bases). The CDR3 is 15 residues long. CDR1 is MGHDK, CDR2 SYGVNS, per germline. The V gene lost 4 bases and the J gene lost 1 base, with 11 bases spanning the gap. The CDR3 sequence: CASSAQGMAKNIQYF. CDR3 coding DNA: TGTGCCAGCAGTGCCCAGGGGATGGCCAAAAACATTCAGTACTTC.

In nucleotides, the CDR3 is TGTGCCAGTAGTATAGATCCGGAGCGGGAGGGCCCCAATGAGCAGTTCTTC. It codes for CASSIDPEREGPNEQFF. The gene calls are TRBV19 and TRBJ2-1, with TRBD2 matching 10 bases. V shed 0 bases and J 6 bases; nucleotides not matched to a gene: 8. Germline loops: CDR1 LNHDA, CDR2 SQIVND (reference sequence). The CDR3 is made up of 17 amino acids.

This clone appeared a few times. The CDR3 DNA sequence: TGTGCCAGCAGCTTAGCGATCAATGAGCAGTTCTTC. It codes for CASSLAINEQFF. The chain recombines TRBV7-9 with TRBJ2-1, with unresolved D. The V end lost 0 bases, the J end lost 6 bases, and 3 bases lay between the germline ends. The CDR3 sequence is 12 residues long. The V gene's germline CDR1 is SEHNR and CDR2 FQNEAQ (reference sequence).

The CDR3 here is CASSLTGPYEQYV. CDR3 sequence (DNA): TGCGCCAGCAGCTTGACAGGGCCCTACGAGCAGTACGTC. The genes are TRBV5-1 and TRBJ2-7, with a possible D match to TRBD1 (6 bases). The V end was cut by 1 base, the J end by 2 bases, with 7 bases between. The CDR3 is 13 residues long. Germline loops: CDR1 SGHRS, CDR2 YFSETQ.

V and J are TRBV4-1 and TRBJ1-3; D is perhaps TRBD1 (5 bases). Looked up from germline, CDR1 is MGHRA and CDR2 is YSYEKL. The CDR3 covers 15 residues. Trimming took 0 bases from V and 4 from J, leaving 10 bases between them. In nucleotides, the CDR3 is TGCGCCAGCAGCCAAGATGCCAGGGTCGGAAACACCATATATTTT. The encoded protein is CASSQDARVGNTIYF.

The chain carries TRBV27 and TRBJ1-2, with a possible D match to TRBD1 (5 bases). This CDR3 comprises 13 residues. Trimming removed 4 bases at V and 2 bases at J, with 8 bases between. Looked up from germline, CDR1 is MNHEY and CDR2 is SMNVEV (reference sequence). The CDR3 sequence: CASSSWGNYGYTF. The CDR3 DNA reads TGTGCCAGCAGTTCCTGGGGGAACTATGGCTACACCTTC.

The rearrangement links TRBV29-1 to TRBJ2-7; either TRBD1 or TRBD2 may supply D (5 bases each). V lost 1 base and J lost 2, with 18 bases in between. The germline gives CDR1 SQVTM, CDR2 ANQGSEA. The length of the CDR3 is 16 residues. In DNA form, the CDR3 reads TGCAGCGTTGAAGTCCGGGGCACCCAGCCCCCCTACGAGCAGTACTTC. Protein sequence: CSVEVRGTQPPYEQYF.

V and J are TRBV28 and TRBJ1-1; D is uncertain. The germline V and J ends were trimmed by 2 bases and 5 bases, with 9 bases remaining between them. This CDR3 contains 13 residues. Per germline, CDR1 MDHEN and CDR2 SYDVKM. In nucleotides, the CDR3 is TGTGCCAGCAGTTTACTAGAAAGGACTGAAGCTTTCTTT. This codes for CASSLLERTEAFF.

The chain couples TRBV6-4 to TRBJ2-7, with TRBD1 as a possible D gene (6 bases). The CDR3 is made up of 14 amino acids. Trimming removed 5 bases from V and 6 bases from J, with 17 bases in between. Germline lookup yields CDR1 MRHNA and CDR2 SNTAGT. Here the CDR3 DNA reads TGTGCCAGCAGTATACCAGGGGCGGTGGGCGAGCAGTACGTC. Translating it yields CASSIPGAVGEQYV.

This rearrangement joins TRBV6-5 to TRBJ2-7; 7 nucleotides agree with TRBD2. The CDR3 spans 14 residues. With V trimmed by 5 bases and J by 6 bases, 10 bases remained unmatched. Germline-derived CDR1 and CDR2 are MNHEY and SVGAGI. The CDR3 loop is CASSPGGEGLEQYV. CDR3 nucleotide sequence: TGTGCCAGCAGTCCCGGAGGGGAGGGACTCGAGCAGTACGTC.

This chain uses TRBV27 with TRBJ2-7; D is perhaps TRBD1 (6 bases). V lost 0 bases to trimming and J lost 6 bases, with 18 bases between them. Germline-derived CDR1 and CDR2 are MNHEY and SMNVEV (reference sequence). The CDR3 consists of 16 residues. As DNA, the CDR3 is TGTGCCAGCAGTTTATCGACTATGGCAGGGGTCGGCGAGCAGTACTTC. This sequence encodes CASSLSTMAGVGEQYF.

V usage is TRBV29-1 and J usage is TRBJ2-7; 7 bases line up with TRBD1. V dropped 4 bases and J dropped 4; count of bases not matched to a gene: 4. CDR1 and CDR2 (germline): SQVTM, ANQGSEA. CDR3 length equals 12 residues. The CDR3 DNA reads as TGCAGCGTTGGGGAACAGGGGTACGAGCAGTACTTC. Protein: CSVGEQGYEQYF.

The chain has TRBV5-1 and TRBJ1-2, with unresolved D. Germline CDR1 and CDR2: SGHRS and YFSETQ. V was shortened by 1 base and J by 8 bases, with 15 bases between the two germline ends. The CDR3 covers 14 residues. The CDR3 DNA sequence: TGCGCCAGCAGCTTGAGTCCGTCTGATCTAGGCTACACCTTC. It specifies CASSLSPSDLGYTF.

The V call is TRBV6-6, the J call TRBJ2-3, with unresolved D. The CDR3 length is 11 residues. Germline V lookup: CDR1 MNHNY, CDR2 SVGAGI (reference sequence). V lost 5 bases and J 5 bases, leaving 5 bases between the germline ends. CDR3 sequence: CASSRGDTQYF. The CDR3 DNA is TGTGCCAGCAGTAGAGGAGATACGCAGTATTTT.

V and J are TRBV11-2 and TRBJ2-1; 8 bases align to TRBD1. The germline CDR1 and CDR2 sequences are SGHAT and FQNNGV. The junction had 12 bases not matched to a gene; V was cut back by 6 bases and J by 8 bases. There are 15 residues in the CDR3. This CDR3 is CASSERAGGFHEQFF. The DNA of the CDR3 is TGTGCCAGCAGTGAGAGGGCAGGGGGCTTTCATGAGCAGTTCTTC.

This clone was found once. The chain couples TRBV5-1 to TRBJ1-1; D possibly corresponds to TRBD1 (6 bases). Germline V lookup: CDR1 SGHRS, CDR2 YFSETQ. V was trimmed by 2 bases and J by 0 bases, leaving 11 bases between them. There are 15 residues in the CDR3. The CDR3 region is CASSLLDSLNTEAFF. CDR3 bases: TGCGCCAGCAGCTTACTGGACAGCTTGAACACTGAAGCTTTCTTT.

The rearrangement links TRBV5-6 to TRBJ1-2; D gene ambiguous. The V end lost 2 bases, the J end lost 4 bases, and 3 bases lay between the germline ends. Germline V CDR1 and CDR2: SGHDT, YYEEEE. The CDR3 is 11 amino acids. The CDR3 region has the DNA TGTGCCAGCAGCTTCTTCTATGGCTACACCTTC. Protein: CASSFFYGYTF.

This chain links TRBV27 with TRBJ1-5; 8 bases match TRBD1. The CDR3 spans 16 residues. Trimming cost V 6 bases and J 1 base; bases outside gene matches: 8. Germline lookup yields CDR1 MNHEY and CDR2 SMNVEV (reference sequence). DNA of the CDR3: TGTGCCAGCAGGCCCGGGACAGGTGGCAGCAATCAGCCCCAGCATTTT. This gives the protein CASRPGTGGSNQPQHF.

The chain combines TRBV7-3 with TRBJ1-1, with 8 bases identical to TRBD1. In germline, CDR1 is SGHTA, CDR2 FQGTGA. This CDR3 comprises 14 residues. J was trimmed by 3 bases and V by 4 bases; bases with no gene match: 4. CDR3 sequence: CASSSTDRDTEAFF. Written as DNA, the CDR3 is TGTGCCAGCAGCTCAACGGACAGGGACACTGAAGCTTTCTTT.

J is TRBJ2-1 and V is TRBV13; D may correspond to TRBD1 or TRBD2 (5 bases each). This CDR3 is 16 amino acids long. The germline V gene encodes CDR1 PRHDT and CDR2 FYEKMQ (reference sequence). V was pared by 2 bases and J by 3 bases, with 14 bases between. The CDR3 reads CASSLRGGSDYNEQFF. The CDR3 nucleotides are TGTGCCAGCAGCTTAAGGGGTGGTAGCGACTACAATGAGCAGTTCTTC.

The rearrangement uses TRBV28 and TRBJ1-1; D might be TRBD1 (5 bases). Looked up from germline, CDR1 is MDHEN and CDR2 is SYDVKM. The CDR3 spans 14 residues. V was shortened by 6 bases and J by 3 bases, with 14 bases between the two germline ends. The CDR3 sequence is CASRNQGGHTEAFF. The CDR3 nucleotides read TGTGCCAGCAGGAACCAGGGTGGGCACACTGAAGCTTTCTTT.

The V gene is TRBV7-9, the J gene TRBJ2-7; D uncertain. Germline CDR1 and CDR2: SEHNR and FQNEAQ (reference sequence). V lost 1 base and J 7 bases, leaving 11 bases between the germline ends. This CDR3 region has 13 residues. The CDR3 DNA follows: TGTGCCAGCAGCTTAGATGTAGGTACAGAGCAGTACGTC. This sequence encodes CASSLDVGTEQYV.

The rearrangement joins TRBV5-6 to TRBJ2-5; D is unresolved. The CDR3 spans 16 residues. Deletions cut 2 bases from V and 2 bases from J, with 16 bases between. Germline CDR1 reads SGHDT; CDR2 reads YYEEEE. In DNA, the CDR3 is TGTGCCAGCAGCTTATCCGAAGTACAGCAACAAGAGACCCAGTACTTC. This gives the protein CASSLSEVQQQETQYF.